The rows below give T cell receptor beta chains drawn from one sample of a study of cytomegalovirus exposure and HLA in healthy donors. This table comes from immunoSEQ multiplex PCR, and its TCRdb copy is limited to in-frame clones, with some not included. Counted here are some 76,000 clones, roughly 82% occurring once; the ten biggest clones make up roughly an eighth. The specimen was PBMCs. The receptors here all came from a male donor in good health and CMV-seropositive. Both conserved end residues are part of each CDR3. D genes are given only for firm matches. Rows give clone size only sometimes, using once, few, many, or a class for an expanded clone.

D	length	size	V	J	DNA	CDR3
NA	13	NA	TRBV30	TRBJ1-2	TGTGCCTGGGAAAGGGGTTTTTCGGTTGGCTACACCTTC	CAWERGFSVGYTF
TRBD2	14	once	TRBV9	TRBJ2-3	TGTGCCAGCAGCGAGCGGGGAAGGAGCGATACGCAGTATTTT	CASSERGRSDTQYF
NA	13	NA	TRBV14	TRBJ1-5	TGTGCCAGCAGCCAAGGGATAGGCGGAAACCAGCATTTT	CASSQGIGGNQHF
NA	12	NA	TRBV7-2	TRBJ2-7	TGTGCCAGCAGCACCAGGGGCTACGAGCAGTACTTC	CASSTRGYEQYF
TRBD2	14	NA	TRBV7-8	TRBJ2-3	TGTGCCAGCAGCCCGGGACTAGCTGCAGATACGCAGTATTTT	CASSPGLAADTQYF
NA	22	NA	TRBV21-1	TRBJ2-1	TGTGCCAGCCAGAACACGACACGCACTAGACTAGCGGGGGAACCCGGGTTCAATGAGCAGTTCTTC	CASQNTTRTRLAGEPGFNEQFF
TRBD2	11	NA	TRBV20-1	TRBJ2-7	TGCAGTGCCGCGGGGGGACGGGGGCAGTACTTC	CSAAGGRGQYF
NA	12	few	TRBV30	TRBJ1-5	TGTGCCTGGAGTGTGCAGAGCGGACCCCAGCATTTT	CAWSVQSGPQHF
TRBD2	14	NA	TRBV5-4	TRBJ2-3	TGTGCCAGCAGCTGGACTAGCGGCACAGATACGCAGTATTTT	CASSWTSGTDTQYF
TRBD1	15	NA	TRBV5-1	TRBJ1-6	TGCGCCAGCAGCCCGCGGACAGGGAATAATTCACCCCTCCACTTT	CASSPRTGNNSPLHF
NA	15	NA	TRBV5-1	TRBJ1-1	TGCGCCAGCAGCTTCCTGGGACAACAGAACACTGAAGCTTTCTTT	CASSFLGQQNTEAFF
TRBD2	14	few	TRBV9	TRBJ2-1	TGTGCCAGCAGCGAGGGCGTTATCGCGGGAGGACAGTTCTTC	CASSEGVIAGGQFF
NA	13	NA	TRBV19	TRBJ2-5	TGTGCCAGTAGACGGACATCTACAGAGACCCAGTACTTC	CASRRTSTETQYF
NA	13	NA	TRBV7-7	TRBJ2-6	TGTGCCAGCAGCTTGGCCGGGGCCAACGTCCTGACTTTC	CASSLAGANVLTF
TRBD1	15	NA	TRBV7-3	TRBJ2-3	TGTGCCAGCAGCTCATCGGGACAGCGCACAGATACGCAGTATTTT	CASSSSGQRTDTQYF
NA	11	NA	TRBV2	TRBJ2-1	TGTGCCAGCCTCGCGTGGCTAGGGGAGTTCTTC	CASLAWLGEFF
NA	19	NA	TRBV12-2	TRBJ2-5	TGTGCAAGTCGCTTACTAGTAAAAGGGGGGGTAGAGGGGTGGAAGACCCAGTACTTC	CASRLLVKGGVEGWKTQYF
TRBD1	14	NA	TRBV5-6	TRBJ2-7	TGTGCCAGCAGCCACCGGGACAGGAGGTACGAGCAGTACTTC	CASSHRDRRYEQYF
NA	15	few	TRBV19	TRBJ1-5	TGTGCCAGTAGTATAGATCCGGGGGTTCTACAGCCCCAGCATTTT	CASSIDPGVLQPQHF
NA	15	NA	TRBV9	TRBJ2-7	TGTGCCAGCAGCGTAGCTTTAGGGGTTGGTGACGAGCAGTACTTC	CASSVALGVGDEQYF
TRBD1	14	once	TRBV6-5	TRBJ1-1	TGTGCCAGCAGCCAAAACTGGGACAGCACTGAAGCTTTCTTT	CASSQNWDSTEAFF
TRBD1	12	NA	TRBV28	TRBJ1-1	TGTGCCAGCAGTACAGGGGGCACTGAAGCTTTCTTT	CASSTGGTEAFF
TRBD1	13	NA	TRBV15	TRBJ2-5	TGTGCCATTCAGAGGGGGCCCCAAGAGACCCAGTACTTC	CAIQRGPQETQYF
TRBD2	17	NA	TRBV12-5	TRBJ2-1	TGTGCTAGTGGTCTCCGACTAGCGCAAAGCTCCTACAATGAGCAGTTCTTC	CASGLRLAQSSYNEQFF
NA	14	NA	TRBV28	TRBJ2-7	TGTGCCAGCAGTCCCCTAGGGGGGGGTTACGAGCAGTACTTC	CASSPLGGGYEQYF
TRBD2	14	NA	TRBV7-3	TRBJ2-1	TGTGCCAGCAGCACTAGCGGGGCGAACAATGAGCAGTTCTTC	CASSTSGANNEQFF
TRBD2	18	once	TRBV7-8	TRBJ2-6	TGTGCCAGCAGCTTCCCTAGCGGGGGGATCTCTGGGGCCAACGTCCTGACTTTC	CASSFPSGGISGANVLTF
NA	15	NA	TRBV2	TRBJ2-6	TGTGCCAGCAGTGAGTTAGGGGTTGGTGCCAACGTCCTGACTTTC	CASSELGVGANVLTF
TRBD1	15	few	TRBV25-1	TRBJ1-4	TGTGCCAGCAGTGGCCTCGACAGGGGGAATGAAAAACTGTTTTTT	CASSGLDRGNEKLFF
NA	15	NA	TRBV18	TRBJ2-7	TGTGCCAGCTCACCTGAGACGGGAGCGACCTACGAGCAGTACTTC	CASSPETGATYEQYF
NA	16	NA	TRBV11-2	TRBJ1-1	TGTGCCAGCAGCTCCAGATCTAGGGGTGGAGACACTGAAGCTTTCTTT	CASSSRSRGGDTEAFF
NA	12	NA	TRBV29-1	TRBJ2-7	TGCAGCGTTGAAGAGCAGGGCCTCGAGCAGTACTTC	CSVEEQGLEQYF
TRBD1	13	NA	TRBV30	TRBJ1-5	TGTGCCTGGACAGGGGGCCACAATCAGCCCCAGCATTTT	CAWTGGHNQPQHF
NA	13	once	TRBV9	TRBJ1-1	TGTGCCAGCAGTCAGGGGACCCGAGATTTGGCTTTCTTT	CASSQGTRDLAFF
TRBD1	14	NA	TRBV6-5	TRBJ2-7	TGTGCCAGCAGTTACGGGACAGGGGGCTACGAGCAGTACTTC	CASSYGTGGYEQYF
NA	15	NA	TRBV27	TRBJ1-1	TGTGCCAGCAGTTTAAAGGGCCGGGGGGAAACTGAAGCTTTCTTT	CASSLKGRGETEAFF
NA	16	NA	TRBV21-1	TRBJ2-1	TGTGCCAGCAGCAACAAACAGGGGGGGAGCTACAATGAGCAGTTCTTC	CASSNKQGGSYNEQFF
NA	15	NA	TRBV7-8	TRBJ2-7	TGTGCCAGCAGCTTAGGTCCAGGGCAACAGTACGAGCAGTACTTC	CASSLGPGQQYEQYF
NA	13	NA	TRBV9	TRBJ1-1	TGTGCCAGCAGCGATCGGTTGAACACTGAAGCTTTCTTT	CASSDRLNTEAFF
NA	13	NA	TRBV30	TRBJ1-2	TGTGCCTGGAGTGCAGGGTGGGGCTATGGCTACACCTTC	CAWSAGWGYGYTF
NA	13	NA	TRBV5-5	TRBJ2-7	TGTGCCAGCAGCTTAGACATCTCCTACGAGCAGTACTTC	CASSLDISYEQYF
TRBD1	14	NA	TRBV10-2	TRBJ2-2	TGCGCCAGCAGTAGGGACAGAAACACCGGGGAGCTGTTTTTT	CASSRDRNTGELFF
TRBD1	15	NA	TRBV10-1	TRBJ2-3	TGCGCCAGCAGTGCCGACAGGGGATGCACAGATACGCAGTATTTT	CASSADRGCTDTQYF
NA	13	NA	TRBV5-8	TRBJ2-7	TGTGCCAGCAGCACCAGGGGGGCCCGCGAGCAGTACTTC	CASSTRGAREQYF
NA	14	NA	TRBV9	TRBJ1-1	TGTGCCAGCAGCGTAGCGGCGGGGGGCACTGAAGCTTTCTTT	CASSVAAGGTEAFF
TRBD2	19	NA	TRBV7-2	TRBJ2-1	TGTGCCAGCAGCTTAAGGGGGTTTCGGACTAGCGGGACTCACAATGAGCAGTTCTTC	CASSLRGFRTSGTHNEQFF
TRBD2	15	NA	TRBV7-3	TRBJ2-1	TGTGCCAGCCCCGGGACTAGCGGGAGGGGGCATGAGCAGTTCTTC	CASPGTSGRGHEQFF
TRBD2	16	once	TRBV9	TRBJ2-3	TGTGCCAGCACCATGGGGGTTGGGGAGGGCCCAGATACGCAGTATTTT	CASTMGVGEGPDTQYF